This T cell receptor (beta chain) is drawn from a study of T cells in Graves' hyperthyroidism and ophthalmopathy. This clonotype was seen only a few times. The CDR3 contains 14 residues. Trimming cost V 6 bases and J 7 bases, with 15 bases left between them. Germline V lookup: CDR1 WSHSY, CDR2 SAAADI. RNA transcripts yielded amplified TCR beta CDR3 regions. The study used the HTBI primer set for a first-round RT-PCR of the TCR CDR3. TCRdb recomputed calls from the multiplex PCR reads with MiXCR, one row per CDR3 protein. The sample has 400,000 to 500,000 distinct CDR3 sequences; 13% to 15% are singletons. Graves' hyperthyroidism was deemed stable absent ophthalmopathy progression within 18 months.

Sequenced: blood. The chain recombines TRBV10-2 with TRBJ2-2; D is possibly TRBD1 or TRBD2 (6 bases each). This receptor was obtained from a woman aged 18-30 years with Graves' hyperthyroidism. The CDR3: CASSDVQGLGELFF. DNA of the CDR3: TGCGCCAGCAGCGACGTACAGGGACTCGGGGAGCTGTTTTTT.